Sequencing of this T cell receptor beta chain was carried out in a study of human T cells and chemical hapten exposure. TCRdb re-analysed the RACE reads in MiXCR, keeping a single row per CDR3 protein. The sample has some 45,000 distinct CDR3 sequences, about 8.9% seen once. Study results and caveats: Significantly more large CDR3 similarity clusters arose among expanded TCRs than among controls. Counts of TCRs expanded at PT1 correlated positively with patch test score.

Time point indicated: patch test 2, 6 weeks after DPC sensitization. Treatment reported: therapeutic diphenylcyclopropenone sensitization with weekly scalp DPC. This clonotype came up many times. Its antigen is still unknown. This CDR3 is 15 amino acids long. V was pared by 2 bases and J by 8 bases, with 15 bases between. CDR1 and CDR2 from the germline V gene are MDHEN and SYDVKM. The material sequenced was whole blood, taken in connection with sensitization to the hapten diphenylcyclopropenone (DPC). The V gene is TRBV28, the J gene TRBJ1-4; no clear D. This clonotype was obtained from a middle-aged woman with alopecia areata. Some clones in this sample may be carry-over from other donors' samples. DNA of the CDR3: TGTGCCAGCAGTTTAACTGAATATAATGACGAAAAACTGTTTTTT. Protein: CASSLTEYNDEKLFF.